The clone carrying this T cell receptor beta chain was detected only a few times. Its target is unknown. This entry belongs to a study of T cell repertoires in cytomegalovirus infection. In the study overall: CMV epitopes in the study were HLA-C-restricted (recently identified) and HLA-B-restricted (well studied). CMV infection plus the matching HLA type was flagged by public TCR beta signatures.

Overall study findings and caveats: Summed frequency of shared TCR beta families picked out CMV carriers who also had the relevant HLA. HLA-C-restricted CMV clonotypes gave the most frequent clonotype in two of eight donors.

TCRdb fed the reads into MiXCR, producing one record per CDR3 protein. The sample carries 100,000 to 150,000 distinct CDR3 sequences, approximately 30% recorded once. Here the sequenced sample was CD8+ T cells from cultured PBMCs, taken from culture after CMV antigen stimulation. The clonotype originates from a human donor in good health (CMV status not recorded). Some clones in this sample may be carry-over from other donors' samples.

The CDR3 loop is CATSDPPAGETGELFF. The CDR3 coding sequence is TGTGCCACCAGTGACCCTCCCGCAGGGGAGACCGGGGAGCTGTTTTTT. The chain recombines TRBV24-1 with TRBJ2-2, with D possibly TRBD1 on 6 matching bases. The CDR3 loop spans 16 amino acids. V dropped 4 bases and J dropped 5 bases, with 16 bases sitting between them. From germline, CDR1 is KGHDR and CDR2 SFDVKD.